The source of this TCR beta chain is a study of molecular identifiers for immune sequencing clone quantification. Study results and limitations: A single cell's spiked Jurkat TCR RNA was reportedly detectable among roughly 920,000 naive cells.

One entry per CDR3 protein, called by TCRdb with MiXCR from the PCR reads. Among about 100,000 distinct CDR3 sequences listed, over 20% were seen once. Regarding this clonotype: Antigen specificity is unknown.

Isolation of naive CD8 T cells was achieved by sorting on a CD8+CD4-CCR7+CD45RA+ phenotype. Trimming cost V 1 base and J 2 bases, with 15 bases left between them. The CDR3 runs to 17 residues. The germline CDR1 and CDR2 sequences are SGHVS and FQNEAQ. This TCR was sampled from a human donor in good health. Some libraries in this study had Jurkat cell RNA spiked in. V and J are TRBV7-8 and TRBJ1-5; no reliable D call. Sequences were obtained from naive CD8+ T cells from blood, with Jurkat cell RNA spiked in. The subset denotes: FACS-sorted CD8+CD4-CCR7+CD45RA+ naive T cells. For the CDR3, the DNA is TGTGCCAGCAGCTTAGGTGTGTCCCCGAAAGGCAATCAGCCCCAGCATTTT. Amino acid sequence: CASSLGVSPKGNQPQHF.